Shown below are 6 T cell receptor beta chains from a single sample sequenced in a study of blood T cell repertoires in COVID-19. Method: immunoSEQ multiplex PCR; TCRdb's copy keeps in-frame clones and lacks some. The table records about 170,000 clones, around four fifths of them present only once. The sequencing input was PBMCs or T cells enriched from blood (not recorded which). Every receptor here comes from a woman between 50 and 59 years old who had recovered from COVID-19.

The chain employs TRBV24-1 and TRBJ2-7; 10 bases fit TRBD1. V lost 3 bases, J lost 2 bases, and 9 bases stayed unmatched. Germline lookup yields CDR1 KGHDR and CDR2 SFDVKD. This CDR3 has 17 residues. CDR3 sequence: CATSDPPDRGIPYEQYV. In DNA, the CDR3 is TGTGCCACCAGTGATCCCCCGGACAGGGGGATCCCCTACGAGCAGTACGTC.

This CDR3 is CASSESMGLQQFF. CDR3 in DNA: TGTGCCAGCAGTGAATCTATGGGCCTTCAGCAGTTCTTC. This chain joins TRBV25-1 and TRBJ2-1; D unresolved. The CDR3 sequence is 13 residues long. Germline V CDR1 and CDR2: MGHDK, SYGVNS. V gave up 1 base and J gave up 11 bases, with 12 bases separating them.

V and J are TRBV5-8 and TRBJ2-1; 13 bases match TRBD2. The CDR3 is 19 amino acids. With 1 base clipped from V and 5 bases from J, the junction kept 12 bases outside the gene matches. Per the germline V gene, CDR1 is SGHTS and CDR2 is YDEGEE. In DNA, the CDR3 is TGTGCCAGCAGCTTGTCACCGGGACTAGCGGGACCACAGGACAATGAGCAGTTCTTC. It translates to CASSLSPGLAGPQDNEQFF.

The CDR3 DNA reads TGCGCCAGCAGCATCCGACTAGCGGGGATGGCACCAGATACGCAGTATTTT. As protein: CASSIRLAGMAPDTQYF. The chain has TRBV5-1 and TRBJ2-3; 11 positions agree with TRBD2. Germline V gene sequence: CDR1 SGHRS, CDR2 YFSETQ. Trimming took 4 bases from V and 4 from J; bases not matched to a gene: 11. The CDR3 sequence is 17 residues long. The full variable domain, its missing parts supplied by reference TRBV5-1 and TRBJ2-3, is KAGVTQTPRYLIKTRGQQVTLSCSPISGHRSVSWYQQTPGQGLQFLFEYFSETQRNKGNFPGRFSGRQFSNSRSEMNVSTLELGDSALYLCASSIRLAGMAPDTQYFGPGTRLTVL.

The CDR3 nucleotides read TGTGCCAGCAGCCAAGGGTTCCAGGGCGCTGGAAACACCATATATTTT. Its translation is CASSQGFQGAGNTIYF. The chain employs TRBV4-2 and TRBJ1-3, with a possible D match to TRBD1 (5 bases). The CDR3 runs to 16 residues. The ends were cut back, 1 base at V and 2 bases at J, with 12 bases in the middle. The germline gives CDR1 LGHNA, CDR2 YNFKEQ.

The CDR3 region is CASSTAGGATYEQYV. The CDR3 nucleotides read TGTGCCAGCAGTACGGCAGGGGGCGCGACCTACGAGCAGTACGTC. The chain is built from TRBV6-5 and TRBJ2-7; TRBD1 matches 8 bases. V was clipped by 5 bases and J by 2 bases; unmatched bases: 8. The CDR3 spans 15 residues. The germline V gene has CDR1 MNHEY and CDR2 SVGAGI.